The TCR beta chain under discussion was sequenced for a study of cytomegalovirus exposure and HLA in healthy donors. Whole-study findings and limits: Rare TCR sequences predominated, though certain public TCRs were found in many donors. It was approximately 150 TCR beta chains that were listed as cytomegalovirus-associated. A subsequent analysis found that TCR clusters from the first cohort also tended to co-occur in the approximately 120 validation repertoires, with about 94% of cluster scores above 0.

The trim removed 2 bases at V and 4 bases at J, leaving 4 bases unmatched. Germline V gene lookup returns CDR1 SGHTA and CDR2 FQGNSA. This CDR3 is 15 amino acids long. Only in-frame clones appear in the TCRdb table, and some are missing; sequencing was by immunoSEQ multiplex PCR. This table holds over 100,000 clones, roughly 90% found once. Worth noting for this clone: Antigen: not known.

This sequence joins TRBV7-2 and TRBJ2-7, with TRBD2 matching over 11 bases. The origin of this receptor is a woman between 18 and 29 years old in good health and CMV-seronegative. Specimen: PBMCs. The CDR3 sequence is CASSLLGLAAYEQYF. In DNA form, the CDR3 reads TGTGCCAGCAGCTTACTGGGACTAGCGGCATACGAGCAGTACTTC.